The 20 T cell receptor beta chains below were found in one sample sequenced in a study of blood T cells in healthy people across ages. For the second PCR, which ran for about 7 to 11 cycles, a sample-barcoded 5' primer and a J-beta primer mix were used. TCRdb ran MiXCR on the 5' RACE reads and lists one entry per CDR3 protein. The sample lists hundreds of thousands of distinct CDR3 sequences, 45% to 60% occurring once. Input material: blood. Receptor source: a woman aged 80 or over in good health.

CDR3 coding DNA: TGTGCCAGCAGTGAATCCCCTCTAGCGCCCCAAGAGACCCAGTACTTC. Protein sequence: CASSESPLAPQETQYF. The gene calls are TRBV6-1 and TRBJ2-4; D may be TRBD2 (6 bases). The last part of the DNA fits TRBJ2-5 better; the J call may be wrong. This CDR3 comprises 16 residues. Germline V CDR1 and CDR2: MNHNS, SASEGT.

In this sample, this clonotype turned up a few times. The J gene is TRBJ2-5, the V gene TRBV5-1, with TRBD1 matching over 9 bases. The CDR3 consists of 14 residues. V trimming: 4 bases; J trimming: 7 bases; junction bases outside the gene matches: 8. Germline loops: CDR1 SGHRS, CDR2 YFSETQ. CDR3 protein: CASSQEGQGGTQYF. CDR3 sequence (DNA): TGCGCCAGCAGCCAAGAGGGACAGGGCGGGACCCAGTACTTC.

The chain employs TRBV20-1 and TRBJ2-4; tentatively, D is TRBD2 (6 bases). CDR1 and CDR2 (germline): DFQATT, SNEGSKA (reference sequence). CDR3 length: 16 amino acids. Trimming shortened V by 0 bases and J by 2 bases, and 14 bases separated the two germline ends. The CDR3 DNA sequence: TGCAGTGCTAGAGATATAGGGCGCGGGACCAAAAACATTCAGTACTTC. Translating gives CSARDIGRGTKNIQYF.

This CDR3 reads CASSVALLDCSGANVLTF. Written as DNA, the CDR3 is TGTGCCAGCAGTGTGGCGCTTCTAGATTGCTCTGGGGCCAACGTCCTGACTTTC. This rearrangement joins TRBV2 to TRBJ2-6; no clear D. Per germline, CDR1 SNHLY and CDR2 FYNNEI. V was pared by 4 bases and J by 0 bases, with 16 bases between. CDR3 size: 18 residues.

The chain's CDR3 is CASSHRDRAVNTEAFF. The CDR3 coding sequence is TGTGCCAGCTCACACCGGGACAGGGCTGTGAACACTGAAGCTTTCTTT. This sequence joins TRBV18 and TRBJ1-1; 9 positions agree with TRBD1. Trimming removed 4 bases from V and 0 bases from J; junction bases left unmatched: 6. The CDR3 extends over 16 amino acids. Germline lookup yields CDR1 KGHSH and CDR2 LQKENI.

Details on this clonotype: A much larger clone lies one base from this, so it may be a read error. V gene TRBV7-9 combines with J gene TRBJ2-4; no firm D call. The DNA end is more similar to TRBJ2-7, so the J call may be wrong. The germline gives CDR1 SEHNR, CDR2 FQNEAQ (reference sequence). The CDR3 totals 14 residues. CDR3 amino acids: CASSVGVGYYEQYF. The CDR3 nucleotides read TGTGCCAGCAGCGTAGGAGTAGGGTACTACGAGCAGTACTTC.

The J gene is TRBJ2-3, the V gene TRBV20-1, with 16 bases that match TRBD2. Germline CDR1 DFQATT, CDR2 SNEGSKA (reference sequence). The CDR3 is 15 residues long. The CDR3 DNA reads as TGCAAAGGGACTAGCGGGGGGGGATTAGGAGATACGCAGTATTTT. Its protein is CKGTSGGGLGDTQYF.

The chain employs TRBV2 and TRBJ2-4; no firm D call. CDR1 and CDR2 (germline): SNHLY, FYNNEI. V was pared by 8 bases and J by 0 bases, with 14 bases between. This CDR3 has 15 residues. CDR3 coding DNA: TGTGCCAGCCTGAGGAACGGGCTAGCCAAAAACATTCAGTACTTC. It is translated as CASLRNGLAKNIQYF.

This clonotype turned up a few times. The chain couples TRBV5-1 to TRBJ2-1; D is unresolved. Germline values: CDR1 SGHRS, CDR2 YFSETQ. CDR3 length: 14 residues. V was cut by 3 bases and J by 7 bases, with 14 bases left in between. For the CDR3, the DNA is TGCGCCAGCAGCTCTTTGACGGGTTTGAATGAGCAGTTCTTC. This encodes CASSSLTGLNEQFF. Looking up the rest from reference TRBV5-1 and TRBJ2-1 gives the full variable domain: KAGVTQTPRYLIKTRGQQVTLSCSPISGHRSVSWYQQTPGQGLQFLFEYFSETQRNKGNFPGRFSGRQFSNSRSEMNVSTLELGDSALYLCASSSLTGLNEQFFGPGTRLTVL.

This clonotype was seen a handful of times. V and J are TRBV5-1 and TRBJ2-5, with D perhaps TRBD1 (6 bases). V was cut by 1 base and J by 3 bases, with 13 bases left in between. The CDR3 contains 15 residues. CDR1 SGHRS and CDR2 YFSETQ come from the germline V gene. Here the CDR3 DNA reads TGCGCCAGCAGCTTGCTTGACAGGATCGAAGAGACCCAGTACTTC. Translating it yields CASSLLDRIEETQYF.

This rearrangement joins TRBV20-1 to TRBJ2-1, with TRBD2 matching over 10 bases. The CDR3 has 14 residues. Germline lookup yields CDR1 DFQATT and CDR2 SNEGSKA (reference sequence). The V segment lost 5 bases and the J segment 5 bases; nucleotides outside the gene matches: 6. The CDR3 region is CSAALAGYNNEQFF. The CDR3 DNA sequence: TGCAGTGCTGCACTAGCGGGGTACAACAATGAGCAGTTCTTC.

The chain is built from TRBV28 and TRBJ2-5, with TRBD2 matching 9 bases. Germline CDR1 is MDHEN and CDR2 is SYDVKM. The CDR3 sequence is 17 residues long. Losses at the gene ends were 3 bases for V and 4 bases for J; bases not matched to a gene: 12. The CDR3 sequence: CASSFFRTSVGGETQYF. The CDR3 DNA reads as TGTGCCAGCAGTTTCTTCCGGACTAGCGTGGGGGGAGAGACCCAGTACTTC.

CDR3 residues: CASSLWTGEETQYF. The CDR3 nucleotides read TGTGCCAGCAGTTTATGGACAGGGGAGGAGACCCAGTACTTC. V is TRBV12-3 or TRBV12-4 and J is TRBJ2-5, with TRBD1 matching 9 bases. J was trimmed by 5 bases and V by 2 bases; bases with no gene match: 3. This CDR3 comprises 14 residues.

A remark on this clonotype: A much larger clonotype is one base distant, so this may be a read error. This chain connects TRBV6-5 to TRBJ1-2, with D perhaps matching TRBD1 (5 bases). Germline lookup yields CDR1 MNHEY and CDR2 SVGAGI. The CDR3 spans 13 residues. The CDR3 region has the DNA TGTGCCAGCAGTTACTTCCAGGGCTATGACTACACCTTC. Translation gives CASSYFQGYDYTF.

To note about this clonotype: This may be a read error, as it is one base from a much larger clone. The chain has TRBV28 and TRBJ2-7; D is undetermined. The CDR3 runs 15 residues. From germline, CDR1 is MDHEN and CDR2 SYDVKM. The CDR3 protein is CAGSSGAVSSYEQYF. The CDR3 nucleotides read TGTGCCGGCAGTTCGGGCGCCGTCAGCTCCTACGAGCAGTACTTC.

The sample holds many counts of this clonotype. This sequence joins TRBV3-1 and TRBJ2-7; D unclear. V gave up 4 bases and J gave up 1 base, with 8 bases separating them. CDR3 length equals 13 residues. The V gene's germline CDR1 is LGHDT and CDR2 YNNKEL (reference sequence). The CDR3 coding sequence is TGTGCCAGCAGCCTCTCCATGTCCTACGAGCAGTACTTC. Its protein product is CASSLSMSYEQYF.

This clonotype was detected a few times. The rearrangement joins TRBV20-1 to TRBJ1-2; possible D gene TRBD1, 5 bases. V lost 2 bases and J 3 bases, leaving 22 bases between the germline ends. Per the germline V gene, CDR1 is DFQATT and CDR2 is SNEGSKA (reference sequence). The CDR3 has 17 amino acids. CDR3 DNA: TGCAGTGCTAGAATACCCAGAGACGTGGGGACTCACTATGGCTACACCTTC. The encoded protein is CSARIPRDVGTHYGYTF.

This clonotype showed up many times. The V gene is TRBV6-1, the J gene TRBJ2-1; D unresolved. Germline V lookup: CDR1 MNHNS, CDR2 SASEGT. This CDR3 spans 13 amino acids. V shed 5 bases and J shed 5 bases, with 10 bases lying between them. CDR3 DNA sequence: TGTGCCAGCAGTCCACCGTCAAACAATGAGCAGTTCTTC. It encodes CASSPPSNNEQFF.

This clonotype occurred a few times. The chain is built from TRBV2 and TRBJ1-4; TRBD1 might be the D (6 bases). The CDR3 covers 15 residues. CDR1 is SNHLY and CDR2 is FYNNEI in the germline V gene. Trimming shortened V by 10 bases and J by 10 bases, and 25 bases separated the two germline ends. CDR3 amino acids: CATSWGSGKGGKLFF. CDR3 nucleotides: TGTGCCACCTCATGGGGCAGTGGTAAAGGGGGAAAACTGTTTTTT.

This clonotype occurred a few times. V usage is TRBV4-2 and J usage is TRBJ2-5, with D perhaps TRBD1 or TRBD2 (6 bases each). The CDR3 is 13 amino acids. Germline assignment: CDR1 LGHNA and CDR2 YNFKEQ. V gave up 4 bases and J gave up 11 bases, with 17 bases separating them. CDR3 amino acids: CASSRGTSNEQYF. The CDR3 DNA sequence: TGTGCCAGCAGCCGCGGGACAAGTAATGAGCAGTACTTC.